The clone carrying this T cell receptor beta chain showed up just a few times. The data derive from a study of T-cell reconstitution after alpha-beta-depleted transplantation in children. This sample's TCRbeta library carried unique molecular identifier barcodes. TCRdb independently ran MiXCR on the PCR reads; one entry per CDR3 protein. The sample carries around 380,000 distinct CDR3 sequences, approximately 11% recorded once. V was pared by 6 bases and J by 0 bases, with 9 bases between. Germline V gives CDR1 SGHTA, CDR2 FQGNSA. This CDR3 contains 15 residues. The specimen was PBMCs from the stem cell graft donor, collected from the stem cell graft. The clonotype originates from a human donor who donated a stem cell graft to a child with acute myeloid leukemia. This chain uses TRBV7-2 with TRBJ2-6; D is unclear. The DNA of the CDR3 is TGTGCCAGCAGAGACGGGCTCTCTGGGGCCAACGTCCTGACTTTC. It codes for CASRDGLSGANVLTF. Supplemented by reference TRBV7-2 and TRBJ2-6, the full variable domain reads GAGVSQSPSNKVTEKGKDVELRCDPISGHTALYWYRQSLGQGLEFLIYFQGNSAPDKSGLPSDRFSAERTGGSVSTLTIQRTQQEDSAVYLCASRDGLSGANVLTFGAGSRLTVL.